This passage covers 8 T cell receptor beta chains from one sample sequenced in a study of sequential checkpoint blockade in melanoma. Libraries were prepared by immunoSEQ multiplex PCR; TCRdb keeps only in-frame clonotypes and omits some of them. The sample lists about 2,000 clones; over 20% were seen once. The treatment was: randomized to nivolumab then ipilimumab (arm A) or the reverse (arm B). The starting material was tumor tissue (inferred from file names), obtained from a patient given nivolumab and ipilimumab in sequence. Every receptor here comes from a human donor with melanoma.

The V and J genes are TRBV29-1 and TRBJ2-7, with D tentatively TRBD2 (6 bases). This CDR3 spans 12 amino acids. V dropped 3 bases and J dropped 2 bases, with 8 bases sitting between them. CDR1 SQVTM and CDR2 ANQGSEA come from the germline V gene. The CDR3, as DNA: TGCAGCGTTGAGGGGGGAACCTACGAGCAGTACTTC. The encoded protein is CSVEGGTYEQYF.

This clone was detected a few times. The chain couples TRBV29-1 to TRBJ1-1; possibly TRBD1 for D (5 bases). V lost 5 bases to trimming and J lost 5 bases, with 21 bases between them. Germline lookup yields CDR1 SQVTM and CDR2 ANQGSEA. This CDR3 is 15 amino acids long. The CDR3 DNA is TGCAGCGTTAGTTACAGACAGAAGATATCGACTGAAGCTTTCTTT. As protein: CSVSYRQKISTEAFF.

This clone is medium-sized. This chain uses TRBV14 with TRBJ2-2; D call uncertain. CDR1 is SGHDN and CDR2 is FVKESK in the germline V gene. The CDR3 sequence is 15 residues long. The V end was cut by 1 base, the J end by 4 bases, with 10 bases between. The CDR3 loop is CASSQGGFSTGELFF. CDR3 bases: TGTGCCAGCAGCCAAGGCGGATTCTCCACCGGGGAGCTGTTTTTT.

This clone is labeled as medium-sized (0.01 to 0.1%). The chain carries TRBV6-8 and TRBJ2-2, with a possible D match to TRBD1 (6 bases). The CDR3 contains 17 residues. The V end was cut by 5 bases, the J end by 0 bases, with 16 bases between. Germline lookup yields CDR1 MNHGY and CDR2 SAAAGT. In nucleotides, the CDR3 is TGTGCCAGCAGTGGAATATCCGGGACAACGAACACCGGGGAGCTGTTTTTT. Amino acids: CASSGISGTTNTGELFF.

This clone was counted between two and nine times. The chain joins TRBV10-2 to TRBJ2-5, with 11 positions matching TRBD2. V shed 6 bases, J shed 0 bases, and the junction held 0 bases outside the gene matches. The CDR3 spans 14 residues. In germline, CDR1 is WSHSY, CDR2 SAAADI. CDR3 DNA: TGCGCCAGCAGACTAGCGGGGGACCAAGAGACCCAGTACTTC. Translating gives CASRLAGDQETQYF.

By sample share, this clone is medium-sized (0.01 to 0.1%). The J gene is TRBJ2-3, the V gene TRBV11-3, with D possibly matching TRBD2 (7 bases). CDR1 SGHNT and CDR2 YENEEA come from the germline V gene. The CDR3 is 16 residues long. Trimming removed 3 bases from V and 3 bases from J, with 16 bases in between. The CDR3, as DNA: TGTGCCAGCAGCTTGATTACGGGGGGCCTTACAGATACGCAGTATTTT. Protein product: CASSLITGGLTDTQYF.

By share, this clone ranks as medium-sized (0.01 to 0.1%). The CDR3 spells CASSQGTSGGQETQYF. In DNA form, the CDR3 reads TGCGCCAGCAGCCAAGGGACTAGCGGGGGGCAAGAGACCCAGTACTTC. V is TRBV4-1 and J is TRBJ2-5; 14 bases agree with TRBD2. V lost 1 base, J lost 2 bases, and 0 bases stayed unmatched. Per germline, CDR1 MGHRA and CDR2 YSYEKL. The CDR3 has 16 amino acids.

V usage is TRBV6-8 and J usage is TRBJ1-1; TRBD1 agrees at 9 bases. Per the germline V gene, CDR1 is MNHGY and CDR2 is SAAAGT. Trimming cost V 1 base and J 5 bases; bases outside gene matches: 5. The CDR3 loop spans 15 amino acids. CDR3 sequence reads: CASSYLQGAGTEAFF. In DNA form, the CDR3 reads TGTGCCAGCAGTTACTTACAGGGGGCAGGGACTGAAGCTTTCTTT.